Listed below are T cell receptor beta chains from one sample, sequenced in a study of PD-1 blockade in classical Hodgkin lymphoma. The protocol was immunoSEQ multiplex PCR, while the TCRdb copy is restricted to in-frame clones and leaves out a portion. The table lists some 23,000 clones, about three quarters of them singletons. Source: peripheral blood mononuclear cells (PBMCs), taken before the second cycle of nivolumab. The receptors stem from a human donor with classical Hodgkin lymphoma. Both conserved end residues are part of each CDR3. The D gene is left open where the match is weak. Rows may omit the clone size; those that give it use once, few, many or a size class.

clone_size	d_call	v_call	j_call	cdr3_aa	cdr3_nt
NA	NA	TRBV6-6	TRBJ1-2	CASSPTSGDWDGYTF	TGTGCCAGCAGCCCCACCAGCGGAGACTGGGATGGCTACACCTTC
NA	NA	TRBV28	TRBJ2-7	CASSQAPLGWEQYF	TGTGCCAGCAGCCAAGCCCCCCTCGGTTGGGAGCAGTACTTC
NA	NA	TRBV27	TRBJ1-5	CASSPTRGQPQHF	TGTGCCAGCAGTCCTACGCGAGGACAGCCCCAGCATTTT
NA	TRBD1	TRBV6-5	TRBJ1-2	CASSFLDRAVNYGYTF	TGTGCCAGCAGTTTCTTGGACAGGGCGGTCAACTATGGCTACACCTTC
NA	TRBD1	TRBV5-1	TRBJ2-5	CASSPGQTQETQYF	TGCGCCAGCAGCCCGGGACAGACCCAAGAGACCCAGTACTTC
NA	NA	TRBV11-3	TRBJ2-7	CASSFPPGRGSYEQYF	TGTGCCAGCAGCTTCCCCCCGGGCCGGGGATCCTACGAGCAGTACTTC
NA	NA	TRBV10-3	TRBJ2-5	CAISDPEGQQETQYF	TGTGCCATCAGTGACCCGGAGGGACAGCAAGAGACCCAGTACTTC
NA	NA	TRBV5-6	TRBJ1-3	CASSLLSGVPGNTIYF	TGTGCCAGCAGCTTGTTATCGGGAGTTCCTGGAAACACCATATATTTT
NA	TRBD2	TRBV25-1	TRBJ2-3	CASSAGATDTQYF	TGTGCCAGTTCAGCGGGAGCGACAGATACGCAGTATTTT
NA	TRBD2	TRBV5-1	TRBJ2-3	CASTSGGGASTDTQYF	TGCGCCAGCACTTCGGGAGGGGGAGCCAGCACAGATACGCAGTATTTT
NA	TRBD1	TRBV7-9	TRBJ1-1	CASSQGQASTEAFF	TGTGCCAGCAGCCAGGGACAGGCCTCGACTGAAGCTTTCTTT
NA	NA	TRBV28	TRBJ2-7	CASSFPSYEQYF	TGTGCCAGCAGTTTCCCAAGCTACGAGCAGTACTTC
NA	NA	TRBV28	TRBJ2-3	CASSLYPGASTDTQYF	TGTGCCAGCAGTTTATATCCGGGAGCTAGCACAGATACGCAGTATTTT
NA	NA	TRBV7-2	TRBJ2-2	CASSFGLSTGELFF	TGTGCCAGCAGCTTCGGACTTTCTACCGGGGAGCTGTTTTTT
NA	NA	TRBV2	TRBJ1-5	CASNGDSNQPQHF	TGTGCCAGCAACGGTGACAGCAATCAGCCCCAGCATTTT
NA	TRBD1	TRBV29-1	TRBJ2-1	CSVGPGQGSSYNEQFF	TGCAGCGTTGGGCCGGGACAGGGTAGCTCCTACAATGAGCAGTTCTTC
few	NA	TRBV10-1	TRBJ2-3	CASSEGSGRTDTQYF	TGCGCCAGCAGTGAGGGGAGCGGGCGCACAGATACGCAGTATTTT